Below, 24 T cell receptor beta chains from the same sample are listed, as sequenced in a study of blood T cell repertoires in COVID-19. Here immunoSEQ multiplex PCR was the method, and the copy in TCRdb shows in-frame clones only, minus some. Altogether roughly 180,000 clones are present, about three quarters being singletons, with the ten largest covering more than 6.5%. Sequencing input: peripheral blood. Receptors originate from a woman aged 50 to 60 with active or convalescent COVID-19.

V is TRBV6-5 and J is TRBJ2-7; 11 positions match TRBD2. The CDR3 has 15 amino acids. The V and J ends lost 3 bases and 7 bases, in that order; junction bases with no gene match: 8. Per germline, CDR1 MNHEY and CDR2 SVGAGI. As DNA, the CDR3 is TGTGCCAGCAGTTATAGCGGGAGGGCCGGGGGAGAGCAGTACTTC. Its translation is CASSYSGRAGGEQYF.

The V gene is TRBV5-1, the J gene TRBJ2-7, with TRBD2 matching over 11 bases. Germline-derived CDR1 and CDR2 are SGHRS and YFSETQ. V dropped 3 bases and J dropped 2; count of bases not matched to a gene: 4. CDR3 length: 15 amino acids. CDR3 loop: CASSSQLAGAYEQYF. The CDR3 DNA reads TGCGCCAGCAGCTCCCAACTAGCGGGAGCCTACGAGCAGTACTTC.

V is TRBV7-8 and J is TRBJ2-7; tentative D call: TRBD2 (6 bases). Per germline, CDR1 SGHVS and CDR2 FQNEAQ. V was pared by 1 base and J by 3 bases, with 19 bases between. This CDR3 has 17 amino acids. For the CDR3, the DNA is TGTGCCAGCAGCTTAGTCCGACCGGGACTCGACTTCTACGAGCAGTACTTC. This gives the protein CASSLVRPGLDFYEQYF.

Regarding this clone: Different DNA sequences within this sample yield the same CDR3. The V call is TRBV9, the J call TRBJ1-1; D gene unclear. Looked up from germline, CDR1 is SGDLS and CDR2 is YYNGEE. V was shortened by 0 bases and J by 1 base, with 7 bases between the two germline ends. The CDR3 extends over 14 amino acids. CDR3 sequence: CASSVVGRNTEAFF. In nucleotides, the CDR3 is TGTGCCAGCAGCGTAGTGGGCAGGAACACTGAAGCTTTCTTT.

This sequence joins TRBV29-1 and TRBJ2-4, with TRBD2 as a possible D gene (5 bases). The CDR3 consists of 12 residues. V shed 5 bases and J shed 8 bases, with 13 bases lying between them. The germline gives CDR1 SQVTM, CDR2 ANQGSEA. The DNA of the CDR3 is TGCAGCGTTAGGTCCTCCGGGGACATTCAGTACTTC. Its translation: CSVRSSGDIQYF.

The chain combines TRBV30 with TRBJ2-2; 7 bases map to TRBD1. Trimming took 4 bases from V and 3 from J; bases not matched to a gene: 11. Germline CDR1 is GTSNPN and CDR2 is SVGIG (reference sequence). This CDR3 region has 16 residues. The CDR3 DNA is TGTGCCTGGACCAGTGGGCGGCAGGGGGACACCGGGGAGCTGTTTTTT. Translation gives CAWTSGRQGDTGELFF.

Only one count was recorded for this clone. CDR3 DNA sequence: TGTGCCAGCAGTTCCAACCGGGATTCAGTTGCAACTAATGAAAAACTGTTTTTT. Its translation is CASSSNRDSVATNEKLFF. This chain connects TRBV6-2 or TRBV6-3 to TRBJ1-4; unclear D gene. The CDR3 is made up of 18 amino acids. Trimming shortened V by 4 bases and J by 0 bases, and 18 bases separated the two germline ends. Germline CDR1 reads MNHEY; CDR2 reads SVGEGT.

This clone was counted only a few times. The rearrangement uses TRBV7-2 and TRBJ1-5, with TRBD1 matching 7 bases. Per germline, CDR1 SGHTA and CDR2 FQGNSA. The V and J ends lost 5 bases and 4 bases, in that order; junction bases with no gene match: 11. There are 16 residues in the CDR3. CDR3 sequence: CASSLTGYAGNQPQHF. The DNA of the CDR3 is TGTGCCAGCAGCCTGACAGGGTATGCGGGGAATCAGCCCCAGCATTTT.

This chain joins TRBV19 and TRBJ2-5, with 8 nucleotides matching TRBD1. With 6 bases clipped from V and 2 bases from J, the junction kept 11 bases outside the gene matches. The germline gives CDR1 LNHDA, CDR2 SQIVND (reference sequence). This CDR3 region has 16 residues. This CDR3 is CASSETGTGKQETQYF. For the CDR3, the DNA is TGTGCCAGTAGCGAGACTGGGACAGGTAAACAAGAGACCCAGTACTTC.

This chain connects TRBV7-6 to TRBJ2-5; D perhaps matches TRBD1 (5 bases). CDR3 length equals 16 residues. The V gene lost 5 bases and the J gene lost 4 bases, with 20 bases spanning the gap. Germline V gene data show CDR1 as SGHVS and CDR2 as FNYEAQ. Here the CDR3 reads CASSDPGFETGETQYF. In nucleotides, the CDR3 is TGTGCCAGCAGCGATCCAGGGTTTGAGACGGGAGAGACCCAGTACTTC.

This clone was counted a single time. This chain links TRBV4-3 with TRBJ2-7, with a weak D call TRBD2 (6 bases). V was shortened by 0 bases and J by 6 bases, with 9 bases between the two germline ends. The length of the CDR3 is 13 residues. Germline V gene lookup returns CDR1 LGHNA and CDR2 YSLEER. CDR3 in amino acids: CASSQEREREQYF. The CDR3 bases are TGCGCCAGCAGCCAAGAACGGGAGCGCGAGCAGTACTTC.

The count of this clone is one. The gene calls are TRBV19 and TRBJ2-7; D perhaps matches TRBD2 (5 bases). CDR1 is LNHDA, CDR2 SQIVND, per germline (reference sequence). Trimming shortened V by 5 bases and J by 6 bases, and 17 bases separated the two germline ends. This CDR3 has 14 residues. CDR3 in DNA: TGTGCCAGTAGTCTTTCGGGAAATCTCTTCGAGCAGTACTTC. Amino acid sequence: CASSLSGNLFEQYF. Full variable domain (rest looked up from reference TRBV19 and TRBJ2-7): DGGITQSPKYLFRKEGQNVTLSCEQNLNHDAMYWYRQDPGQGLRLIYYSQIVNDFQKGDIAEGYSVSREKKESFPLTVTSAQKNPTAFYLCASSLSGNLFEQYFGPGTRLTVT.

The chain joins TRBV27 to TRBJ2-5; 9 bases are a match to TRBD1. Germline V gene lookup returns CDR1 MNHEY and CDR2 SMNVEV (reference sequence). Trimming took 5 bases from V and 5 from J; bases not matched to a gene: 6. CDR3 length equals 14 residues. The CDR3 spells CASSMTGGGETQYF. Here the CDR3 DNA reads TGTGCCAGCAGTATGACAGGGGGGGGCGAGACCCAGTACTTC.

The chain recombines TRBV2 with TRBJ1-5; 7 bases fit TRBD1. There are 16 residues in the CDR3. J gave up 6 bases and V 2 bases, and 10 bases lay outside the gene matches. CDR1 is SNHLY and CDR2 is FYNNEI in the germline V gene. Written as DNA, the CDR3 is TGTGCCAGCAGTGAAAAGGGGGCAGGGGTTGGTCAGCCCCAGCATTTT. It yields the protein CASSEKGAGVGQPQHF.

In nucleotides, the CDR3 is TGTGCCAGCAGCTTGTTTTCCGGGGGCTCTGGAAACACCATATATTTT. Protein: CASSLFSGGSGNTIYF. The V and J genes are TRBV5-6 and TRBJ1-3; perhaps TRBD1 as D (5 bases). Trimming took 1 base from V and 0 from J, leaving 11 bases between them. The CDR3 sequence is 16 residues long. Germline V gene data show CDR1 as SGHDT and CDR2 as YYEEEE.

The rearrangement uses TRBV29-1 and TRBJ1-1; TRBD1 matches 7 bases. CDR3 length equals 21 residues. With 2 bases clipped from V and 5 bases from J, the junction kept 29 bases outside the gene matches. From germline, CDR1 is SQVTM and CDR2 ANQGSEA. CDR3 residues: CSVEYRGRITGQTRPGTEAFF. In DNA form, the CDR3 reads TGCAGCGTTGAATACAGGGGAAGAATAACGGGCCAGACTCGGCCCGGGACTGAAGCTTTCTTT.

The chain employs TRBV27 and TRBJ1-5; D is unresolved. V was shortened by 8 bases and J by 7 bases, with 12 bases between the two germline ends. Germline loops: CDR1 MNHEY, CDR2 SMNVEV (reference sequence). This CDR3 region has 12 residues. The CDR3 loop reads CASGTAGQPQHF. The CDR3 nucleotides are TGTGCCAGCGGCACAGCCGGCCAGCCCCAGCATTTT.

This clone was seen only a few times. This sequence joins TRBV9 and TRBJ2-5, with 10 bases that match TRBD2. Per the germline V gene, CDR1 is SGDLS and CDR2 is YYNGEE. The CDR3 runs to 15 residues. Trimming removed 2 bases from V and 0 bases from J; junction bases left unmatched: 1. DNA of the CDR3: TGTGCCAGCAGCGTCGGACTAGCGGACCAAGAGACCCAGTACTTC. It encodes CASSVGLADQETQYF.

The V call is TRBV11-2, the J call TRBJ2-1; 7 bases agree with TRBD1. Germline trimming cut 7 bases from V and 9 bases from J; bases unmatched to any gene: 15. Germline-derived CDR1 and CDR2 are SGHAT and FQNNGV. The CDR3 extends over 15 amino acids. In DNA, the CDR3 is TGTGCCAGCACCAAGGTTCGGGACCCAGGGGGTGAGCAGTTCTTC. This gives the protein CASTKVRDPGGEQFF. Variable domain in full (rest from reference TRBV11-2 and TRBJ2-1): EAGVAQSPRYKIIEKRQSVAFWCNPISGHATLYWYQQILGQGPKLLIQFQNNGVVDDSQLPKDRFSAERLKGVDSTLKIQPAKLEDSAVYLCASTKVRDPGGEQFFGPGTRLTVL.

The rearrangement uses TRBV4-3 and TRBJ2-5; the match to TRBD1 covers 9 bases. The ends lost 4 bases at V and 2 bases at J; junction bases unmatched: 5. CDR3 length: 15 amino acids. Germline V CDR1 and CDR2: LGHNA, YSLEER. CDR3 loop: CASSRGDREQETQYF. The CDR3 region has the DNA TGCGCCAGCAGCCGGGGGGACAGGGAGCAAGAGACCCAGTACTTC.

The chain joins TRBV3-1 (or the pseudogene TRBV3-2) to TRBJ1-2; TRBD1 matches 7 bases. The ends lost 3 bases at V and 4 bases at J; junction bases unmatched: 8. The CDR3 is made up of 15 amino acids. The germline V gene encodes CDR1 LGHDT and CDR2 YNNKEL (reference sequence). In DNA form, the CDR3 reads TGTGCCAGCAGCCAGCGACAGGGAGAGGCCTATGGCTACACCTTC. Encoded protein: CASSQRQGEAYGYTF.

This clone was detected a few times. The gene calls are TRBV28 and TRBJ2-7; 8 positions agree with TRBD1. Germline V lookup: CDR1 MDHEN, CDR2 SYDVKM. The CDR3 contains 14 residues. Trimming took 4 bases from V and 4 from J; bases not matched to a gene: 6. CDR3: CASSSRTGRYEQYF. CDR3 coding DNA: TGTGCCAGCAGTTCCCGGACAGGGCGGTACGAGCAGTACTTC.

This rearrangement joins TRBV13 to TRBJ1-2; a weak D match, TRBD1 (6 bases). Germline V gene lookup returns CDR1 PRHDT and CDR2 FYEKMQ (reference sequence). The CDR3 covers 14 residues. Trimming stripped 4 bases from V and 3 bases from J, with 12 bases between. CDR3 sequence: CASSSRGSDYGYTF. The CDR3 region has the DNA TGTGCCAGCAGCTCCAGGGGTTCCGACTATGGCTACACCTTC.

V gene TRBV30 combines with J gene TRBJ1-2; D is uncertain. Trimming took off 0 bases at V and 5 bases at J, with 4 bases between the two ends. CDR1 is GTSNPN and CDR2 is SVGIG in the germline V gene (reference sequence). The CDR3 covers 11 residues. The CDR3 is CAWSVQYGYTF. The CDR3 nucleotides read TGTGCCTGGAGTGTACAATATGGCTACACCTTC.